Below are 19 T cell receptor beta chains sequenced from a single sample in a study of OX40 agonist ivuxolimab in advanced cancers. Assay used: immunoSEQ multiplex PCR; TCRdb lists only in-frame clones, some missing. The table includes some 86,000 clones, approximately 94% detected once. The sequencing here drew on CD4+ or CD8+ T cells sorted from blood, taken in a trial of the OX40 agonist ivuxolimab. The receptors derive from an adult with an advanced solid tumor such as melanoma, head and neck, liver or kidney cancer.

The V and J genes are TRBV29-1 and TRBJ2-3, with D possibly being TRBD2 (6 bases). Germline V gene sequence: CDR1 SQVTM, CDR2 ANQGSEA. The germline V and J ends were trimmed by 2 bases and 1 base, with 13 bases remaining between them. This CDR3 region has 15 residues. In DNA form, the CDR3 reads TGCAGCGTTGAATTGGCTAGCGAGGGCACAGATACGCAGTATTTT. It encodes CSVELASEGTDTQYF.

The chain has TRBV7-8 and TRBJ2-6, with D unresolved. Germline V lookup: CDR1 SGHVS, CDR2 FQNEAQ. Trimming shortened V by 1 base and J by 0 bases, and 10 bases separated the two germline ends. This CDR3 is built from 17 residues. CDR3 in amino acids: CASSLDAASSGANVLTF. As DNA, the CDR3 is TGTGCCAGCAGCTTAGATGCCGCCAGCTCTGGGGCCAACGTCCTGACTTTC.

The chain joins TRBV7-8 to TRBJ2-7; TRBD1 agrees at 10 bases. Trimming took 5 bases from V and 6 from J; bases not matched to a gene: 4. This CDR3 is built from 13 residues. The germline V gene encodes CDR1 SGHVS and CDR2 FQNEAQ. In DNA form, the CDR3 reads TGTGCCAGCAGCCTGACAGGGGGCGGCGAGCAGTACTTC. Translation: CASSLTGGGEQYF.

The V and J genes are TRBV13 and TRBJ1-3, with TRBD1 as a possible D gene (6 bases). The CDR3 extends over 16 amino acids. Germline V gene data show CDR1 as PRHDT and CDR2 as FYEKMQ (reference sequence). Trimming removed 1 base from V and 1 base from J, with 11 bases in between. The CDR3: CASSLVPGASGNTIYF. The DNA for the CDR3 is TGTGCCAGCAGCTTAGTTCCGGGGGCGTCTGGAAACACCATATATTTT.

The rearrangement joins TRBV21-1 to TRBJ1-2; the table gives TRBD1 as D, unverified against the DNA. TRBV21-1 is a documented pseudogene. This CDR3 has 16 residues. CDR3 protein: CASSRSGQELNYGYTF. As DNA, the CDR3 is TGTGCCAGCAGCCGCTCGGGACAGGAACTTAACTATGGCTACACCTTC.

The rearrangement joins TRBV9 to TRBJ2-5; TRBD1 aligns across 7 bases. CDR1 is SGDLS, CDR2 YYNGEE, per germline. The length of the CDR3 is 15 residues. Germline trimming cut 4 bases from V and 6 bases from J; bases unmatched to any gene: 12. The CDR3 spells CASSSRQGETKTQYF. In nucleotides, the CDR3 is TGTGCCAGCAGCTCCCGACAGGGAGAAACGAAGACCCAGTACTTC.

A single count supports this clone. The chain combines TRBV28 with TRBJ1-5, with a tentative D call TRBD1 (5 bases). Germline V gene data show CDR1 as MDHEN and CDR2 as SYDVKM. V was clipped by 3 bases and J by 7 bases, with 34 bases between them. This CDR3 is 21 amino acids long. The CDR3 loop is CASSFQEYGPTRGPAGQPQHF. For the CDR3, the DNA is TGTGCCAGCAGTTTTCAGGAGTACGGTCCCACGAGGGGCCCCGCAGGACAGCCCCAGCATTTT.

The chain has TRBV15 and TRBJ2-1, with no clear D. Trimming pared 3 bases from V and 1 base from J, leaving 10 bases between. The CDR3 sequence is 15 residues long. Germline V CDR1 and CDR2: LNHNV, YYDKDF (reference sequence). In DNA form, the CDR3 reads TGTGCCACCAGCAGCCAGTCACCGTCCTACAATGAGCAGTTCTTC. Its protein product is CATSSQSPSYNEQFF.

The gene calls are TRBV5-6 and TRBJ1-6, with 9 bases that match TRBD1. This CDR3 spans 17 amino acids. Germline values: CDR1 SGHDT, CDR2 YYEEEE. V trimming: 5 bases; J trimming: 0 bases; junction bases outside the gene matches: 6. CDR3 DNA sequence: TGTGCCAGCAGTGCCGGGACAGGGAGCTCCTATAATTCACCCCTCCACTTT. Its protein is CASSAGTGSSYNSPLHF.

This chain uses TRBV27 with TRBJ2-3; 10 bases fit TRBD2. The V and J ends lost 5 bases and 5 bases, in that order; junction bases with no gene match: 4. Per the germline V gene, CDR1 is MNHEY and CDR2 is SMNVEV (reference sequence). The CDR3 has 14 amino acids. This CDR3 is CASSPRLAGDTQYF. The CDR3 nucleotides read TGTGCCAGCAGTCCCCGACTAGCGGGAGATACGCAGTATTTT.

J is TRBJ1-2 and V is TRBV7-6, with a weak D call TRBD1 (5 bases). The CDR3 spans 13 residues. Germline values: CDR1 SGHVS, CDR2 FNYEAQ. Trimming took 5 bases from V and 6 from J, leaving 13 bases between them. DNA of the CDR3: TGTGCCAGCAGCCTGCTCGGGGGGGATGGCTACACCTTC. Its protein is CASSLLGGDGYTF.

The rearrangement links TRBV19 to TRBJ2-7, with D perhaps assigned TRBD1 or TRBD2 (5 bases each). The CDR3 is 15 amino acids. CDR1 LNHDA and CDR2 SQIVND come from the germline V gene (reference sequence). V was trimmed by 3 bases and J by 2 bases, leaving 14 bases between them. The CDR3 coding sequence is TGTGCCAGTAGTATTGGGACCGTGGGAGCCTACGAGCAGTACTTC. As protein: CASSIGTVGAYEQYF. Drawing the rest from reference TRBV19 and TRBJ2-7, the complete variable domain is DGGITQSPKYLFRKEGQNVTLSCEQNLNHDAMYWYRQDPGQGLRLIYYSQIVNDFQKGDIAEGYSVSREKKESFPLTVTSAQKNPTAFYLCASSIGTVGAYEQYFGPGTRLTVT.

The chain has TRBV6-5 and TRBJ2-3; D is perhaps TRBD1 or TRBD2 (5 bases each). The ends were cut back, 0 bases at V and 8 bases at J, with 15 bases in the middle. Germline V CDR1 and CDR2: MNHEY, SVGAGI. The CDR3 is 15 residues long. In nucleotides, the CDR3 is TGTGCCAGCAGTTACTCGCAAAGGGACGGGTTTACGCAGTATTTT. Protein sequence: CASSYSQRDGFTQYF.

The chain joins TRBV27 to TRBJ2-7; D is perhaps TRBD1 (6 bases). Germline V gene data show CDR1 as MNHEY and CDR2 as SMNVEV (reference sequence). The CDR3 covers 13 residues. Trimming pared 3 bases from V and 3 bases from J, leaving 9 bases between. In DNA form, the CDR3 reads TGTGCCAGCAGTTTGGGGACACACTACGAGCAGTACTTC. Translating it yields CASSLGTHYEQYF.

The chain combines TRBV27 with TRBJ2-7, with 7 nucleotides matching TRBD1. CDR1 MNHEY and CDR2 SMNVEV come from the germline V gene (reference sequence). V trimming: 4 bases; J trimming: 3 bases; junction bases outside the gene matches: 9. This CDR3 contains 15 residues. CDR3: CASSSTGVTVYEQYF. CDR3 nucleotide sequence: TGTGCCAGCAGTTCCACAGGGGTCACCGTCTACGAGCAGTACTTC.

CDR3 in amino acids: CASSYGYNTEAFF. The DNA for the CDR3 is TGTGCCAGCAGCTATGGATACAACACTGAAGCTTTCTTT. The V and J genes are TRBV7-6 and TRBJ1-1, with no clear D. CDR3 size: 13 residues. Germline V CDR1 and CDR2: SGHVS, FNYEAQ. V was pared by 4 bases and J by 2 bases, with 8 bases between. The complete variable domain, with remaining parts taken from reference TRBV7-6 and TRBJ1-1, reads GAGVSQSPRYKVTKRGQDVALRCDPISGHVSLYWYRQALGQGPEFLTYFNYEAQQDKSGLPNDRFSAERPEGSISTLTIQRTEQRDSAMYRCASSYGYNTEAFFGQGTRLTVV.

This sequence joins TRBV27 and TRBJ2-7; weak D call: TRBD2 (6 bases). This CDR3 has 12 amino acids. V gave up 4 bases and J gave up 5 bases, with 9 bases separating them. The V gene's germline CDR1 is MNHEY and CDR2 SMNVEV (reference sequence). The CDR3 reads CASSSSGDEQYF. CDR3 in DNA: TGTGCCAGCAGTTCATCGGGGGACGAGCAGTACTTC.

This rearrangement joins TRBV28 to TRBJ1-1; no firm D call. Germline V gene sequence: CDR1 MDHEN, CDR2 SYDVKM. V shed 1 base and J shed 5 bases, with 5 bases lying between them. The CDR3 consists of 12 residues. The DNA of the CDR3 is TGTGCCAGCAGTTTATATGGGACTGAAGCTTTCTTT. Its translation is CASSLYGTEAFF.

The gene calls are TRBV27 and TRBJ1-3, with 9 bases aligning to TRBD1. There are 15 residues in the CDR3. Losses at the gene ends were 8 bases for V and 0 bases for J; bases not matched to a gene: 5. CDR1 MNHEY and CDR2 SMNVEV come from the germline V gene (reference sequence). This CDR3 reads CASGGQGSSGNTIYF. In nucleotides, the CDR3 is TGTGCCAGCGGGGGACAGGGTAGCTCTGGAAACACCATATATTTT.